These 23 T cell receptor beta chains share one sample of origin, sequenced in a study of blood T cell repertoires in COVID-19. The data were produced by immunoSEQ multiplex PCR, yet TCRdb's version contains in-frame clones alone and is incomplete. The repertoire holds 250,000 to 350,000 clones, with approximately 91% as singletons. Specimen: peripheral blood. These receptors came from a woman in her twenties or thirties with COVID-19, enrolled during active disease.

The rearrangement uses TRBV29-1 and TRBJ2-1, with a weak D call TRBD2 (5 bases). The CDR3 totals 14 residues. Trimming left V 3 bases short and J 1 base short, with 10 bases between. Per germline, CDR1 SQVTM and CDR2 ANQGSEA. The DNA of the CDR3 is TGCAGCGTTGATGGGAGTATGTCCTACAATGAGCAGTTCTTC. Residues: CSVDGSMSYNEQFF.

V and J are TRBV5-1 and TRBJ2-1, with D maybe TRBD2 (5 bases). Germline values: CDR1 SGHRS, CDR2 YFSETQ. Trimming shortened V by 2 bases and J by 9 bases, and 9 bases separated the two germline ends. The CDR3 extends over 12 amino acids. The CDR3 bases are TGCGCCAGCAGCTTCGGTGGACTTGAGCAGTTCTTC. It yields the protein CASSFGGLEQFF.

The genes are TRBV29-1 and TRBJ2-5; D unresolved. Germline V gene lookup returns CDR1 SQVTM and CDR2 ANQGSEA. The CDR3 is 12 residues long. This CDR3 is CSLNGLEETQYF. For the CDR3, the DNA is TGCAGTCTAAATGGGCTGGAAGAGACCCAGTACTTC.

The table lists this clone with a count of one. This chain links TRBV5-4 with TRBJ2-1; TRBD2 matches at 10 bases. Germline CDR1 SGHNT, CDR2 YYREEE (reference sequence). With 4 bases clipped from V and 1 base from J, the junction kept 5 bases outside the gene matches. The CDR3 has 16 amino acids. CDR3 in DNA: TGTGCCAGCAGCCCGCCTAGCGGGAGATCCTACAATGAGCAGTTCTTC. As protein: CASSPPSGRSYNEQFF.

The chain employs TRBV29-1 and TRBJ1-2; the D gene is possibly TRBD1 (6 bases). The CDR3 has 10 amino acids. V was pared by 6 bases and J by 8 bases, with 10 bases between. Germline lookup yields CDR1 SQVTM and CDR2 ANQGSEA. The CDR3 DNA reads TGCAGCGTCCCAGGGGAGGGCTACACCTTC. Protein sequence: CSVPGEGYTF. The full variable domain, its missing parts supplied by reference TRBV29-1 and TRBJ1-2, is SAVISQKPSRDICQRGTSLTIQCQVDSQVTMMFWYRQQPGQSLTLIATANQGSEATYESGFVIDKFPISRPNLTFSTLTVSNMSPEDSSIYLCSVPGEGYTFGSGTRLTVV.

This clone was picked up a small number of times. The V call is TRBV24-1, the J call TRBJ2-2; the D gene is possibly TRBD1 (6 bases). The V end was cut by 1 base, the J end by 7 bases, with 6 bases between. The germline gives CDR1 KGHDR, CDR2 SFDVKD. There are 13 residues in the CDR3. This CDR3 reads CATSDLGGGELFF. DNA for the CDR3: TGTGCCACCAGTGATTTAGGGGGCGGGGAGCTGTTTTTT.

V usage is TRBV29-1 and J usage is TRBJ1-2; 9 positions agree with TRBD1. CDR1 SQVTM and CDR2 ANQGSEA come from the germline V gene. The CDR3 is 13 residues long. Trimming removed 7 bases from V and 1 base from J; junction bases left unmatched: 4. The CDR3 DNA reads as TGCAGCGGCACGACAGGGGGTAACTATGGCTACACCTTC. This codes for CSGTTGGNYGYTF. Drawing the rest from reference TRBV29-1 and TRBJ1-2, the complete variable domain is SAVISQKPSRDICQRGTSLTIQCQVDSQVTMMFWYRQQPGQSLTLIATANQGSEATYESGFVIDKFPISRPNLTFSTLTVSNMSPEDSSIYLCSGTTGGNYGYTFGSGTRLTVV.

The rearrangement joins TRBV9 to TRBJ1-6, with a tentative D call TRBD1 (5 bases). The V end lost 0 bases, the J end lost 0 bases, and 7 bases lay between the germline ends. CDR3 length equals 16 residues. The germline V gene has CDR1 SGDLS and CDR2 YYNGEE. CDR3 in amino acids: CASSVGQSSYNSPLHF. In DNA, the CDR3 is TGTGCCAGCAGCGTAGGACAGAGCTCCTATAATTCACCCCTCCACTTT.

The chain carries TRBV4-1 and TRBJ1-2, with D possibly TRBD1 on 5 matching bases. CDR3 length: 14 residues. The germline V gene has CDR1 MGHRA and CDR2 YSYEKL. The V gene lost 0 bases and the J gene lost 4 bases, with 9 bases spanning the gap. CDR3 sequence (DNA): TGCGCCAGCAGCCAAGAGGGGCAGGGCTATGGCTACACCTTC. As protein: CASSQEGQGYGYTF.

A single count supports this clone. The J gene is TRBJ1-6, the V gene TRBV6-5, with D unresolved. V dropped 0 bases and J dropped 5 bases, with 8 bases sitting between them. The V gene's germline CDR1 is MNHEY and CDR2 SVGAGI. This CDR3 spans 15 amino acids. CDR3 residues: CASSYSTHNNSPLHF. CDR3 coding DNA: TGTGCCAGCAGTTACTCGACACATAATAATTCACCCCTCCACTTT.

This chain uses TRBV7-3 with TRBJ1-2, with 7 bases matching TRBD1. The V gene end was trimmed by 3 bases and the J gene end by 4 bases; junction bases not matched to a gene: 2. Germline values: CDR1 SGHTA, CDR2 FQGTGA. This CDR3 has 13 amino acids. CDR3 in amino acids: CASSLRQGYGYTF. The CDR3, as DNA: TGTGCCAGCAGCTTGAGACAGGGCTATGGCTACACCTTC.

The gene calls are TRBV19 and TRBJ1-2, with TRBD1 matching 7 bases. The CDR3 extends over 13 amino acids. CDR1 LNHDA and CDR2 SQIVND come from the germline V gene (reference sequence). Losses at the gene ends were 4 bases for V and 8 bases for J; bases not matched to a gene: 7. CDR3 DNA sequence: TGTGCCAGTAGTAACAGGGGAGGAGGCGGCTACACCTTC. Residues: CASSNRGGGGYTF.

The rearrangement joins TRBV2 to TRBJ2-1; the match to TRBD2 covers 12 bases. CDR1 and CDR2 (germline): SNHLY, FYNNEI. With 6 bases clipped from V and 1 base from J, the junction kept 4 bases outside the gene matches. The CDR3 covers 16 residues. CDR3 DNA: TGTGCCAGCAGGGCGACTAGCGGGAGATCCTACAATGAGCAGTTCTTC. As protein: CASRATSGRSYNEQFF.

The genes are TRBV16 and TRBJ1-3, with a possible D match to TRBD1 (5 bases). The CDR3 contains 15 residues. Germline V gene lookup returns CDR1 KGHSY and CDR2 FQNENV. Trimming shortened V by 3 bases and J by 0 bases, and 9 bases separated the two germline ends. This chain's CDR3 is CASSQSGLSGNTIYF. CDR3 in DNA: TGTGCCAGCAGCCAGTCAGGGCTCTCTGGAAACACCATATATTTT.

The V call is TRBV6-1, the J call TRBJ1-6; 8 bases line up with TRBD1. Losses at the gene ends were 1 base for V and 10 bases for J; bases not matched to a gene: 6. The CDR3 sequence is 15 residues long. CDR1 MNHNS and CDR2 SASEGT come from the germline V gene. The CDR3 DNA reads TGTGCCAGCAGTGAAGTAGGACAGGGAGGGTCACCCCTCCACTTT. As protein: CASSEVGQGGSPLHF.

The chain employs TRBV9 and TRBJ2-1, with D possibly being TRBD2 (5 bases). CDR3 length equals 16 residues. Per germline, CDR1 SGDLS and CDR2 YYNGEE. V was clipped by 3 bases and J by 5 bases, with 18 bases between them. CDR3 sequence (DNA): TGTGCCAGCAGCGCCGGGGTTTCGGGGAGTAACAATGAGCAGTTCTTC. Translated, it gives CASSAGVSGSNNEQFF.

The chain has TRBV4-1 and TRBJ1-2, with 11 bases fitting TRBD1. The germline V gene has CDR1 MGHRA and CDR2 YSYEKL. This CDR3 comprises 16 residues. V shed 1 base and J 4 bases; nucleotides not matched to a gene: 5. The CDR3 DNA follows: TGCGCCAGCAGCCAAGGGACAGGGGGCTTACGCTATGGCTACACCTTC. It yields the protein CASSQGTGGLRYGYTF.

The chain links TRBV7-8 to TRBJ2-5; TRBD2 aligns across 7 bases. CDR3 length equals 15 residues. CDR1 is SGHVS, CDR2 FQNEAQ, per germline. V was clipped by 0 bases and J by 5 bases; unmatched bases: 6. The CDR3 DNA is TGTGCCAGCAGCTTAGCGTCGGGGGGAGGGGAGACCCAGTACTTC. Its protein product is CASSLASGGGETQYF.

The chain recombines TRBV14 with TRBJ2-7; weak D call: TRBD2 (6 bases). The CDR3 has 14 residues. In germline, CDR1 is SGHDN, CDR2 FVKESK. Trimming shortened V by 1 base and J by 1 base, and 8 bases separated the two germline ends. The CDR3 is CASSQGAGSYEQYF. CDR3 nucleotides: TGTGCCAGCAGCCAAGGGGCGGGATCCTACGAGCAGTACTTC. Supplemented by reference TRBV14 and TRBJ2-7, the full variable domain reads EAGVTQFPSHSVIEKGQTVTLRCDPISGHDNLYWYRRVMGKEIKFLLHFVKESKQDESGMPNNRFLAERTGGTYSTLKVQPAELEDSGVYFCASSQGAGSYEQYFGPGTRLTVT.

V and J are TRBV11-2 and TRBJ1-1; D is possibly TRBD1 (6 bases). V shed 5 bases and J shed 8 bases, with 12 bases lying between them. CDR1 and CDR2 (germline): SGHAT, FQNNGV. The CDR3 is made up of 12 amino acids. CDR3 protein: CASSVLGAEAFF. CDR3 in DNA: TGTGCCAGCAGCGTACTGGGGGCGGAAGCTTTCTTT.

In this sample, this clone turned up once. This sequence joins TRBV6-5 and TRBJ2-7, with a possible D match to TRBD1 (6 bases). In germline, CDR1 is MNHEY, CDR2 SVGAGI. The CDR3 is 15 residues long. Deletions cut 4 bases from V and 6 bases from J, with 19 bases between. The CDR3 is CASSSPWGRPPEQYF. Here the CDR3 DNA reads TGTGCCAGCAGTTCCCCCTGGGGGCGGCCCCCCGAGCAGTACTTC.

The gene calls are TRBV19 and TRBJ2-1; a possible D gene is TRBD2 (5 bases). Germline loops: CDR1 LNHDA, CDR2 SQIVND (reference sequence). The V and J ends lost 5 bases and 5 bases respectively, with 13 bases between them. CDR3 length: 14 amino acids. The DNA of the CDR3 is TGTGCCAGTAGTCCATCGGACTGGAACAATGAGCAGTTCTTC. Its protein is CASSPSDWNNEQFF.

The chain carries TRBV5-1 and TRBJ1-1; D is uncertain. Trimming removed 4 bases from V and 11 bases from J, with 15 bases in between. Germline CDR1 SGHRS, CDR2 YFSETQ. This CDR3 spans 12 amino acids. CDR3 DNA sequence: TGCGCCAGCAGCCGAGAAGTTTACCCGGCTTTCTTT. It specifies CASSREVYPAFF.